This T cell receptor beta chain was identified during a study of metastatic and nonmetastatic thyroid tumors. Turning to the study itself: Patients with malignant and benign thyroid disease provided blood and tumor or nodule tissue, whose repertoires were compared.

Each patient came to thyroid surgery without any prior treatment (of any kind). This clone has at least ten counts. This CDR3 is also generated by other DNA sequences in the sample. TCRdb re-clonotyped the PCR reads via MiXCR. Of under 30,000 clones in the sample, about 20% are singletons; the top ten hold roughly 24%. The CDR3 sequence is 15 residues long. Per the germline V gene, CDR1 is SGHRS and CDR2 is YFSETQ. With 5 bases removed from V and 4 bases from J, the gap between germline ends came to 19 bases. This chain uses TRBV5-1 with TRBJ2-7; D is possibly TRBD1 (8 bases). The receptor's source is a male donor with papillary thyroid cancer or a benign thyroid nodule (not recorded which). Some clones in this sample may be carry-over from other donors' samples. The sample taken for sequencing was blood. The DNA for the CDR3 is TGCGCCAGCAGGCAAACAGGGGGGGATTGGTACGAGCAGTACTTC. Its translation: CASRQTGGDWYEQYF.